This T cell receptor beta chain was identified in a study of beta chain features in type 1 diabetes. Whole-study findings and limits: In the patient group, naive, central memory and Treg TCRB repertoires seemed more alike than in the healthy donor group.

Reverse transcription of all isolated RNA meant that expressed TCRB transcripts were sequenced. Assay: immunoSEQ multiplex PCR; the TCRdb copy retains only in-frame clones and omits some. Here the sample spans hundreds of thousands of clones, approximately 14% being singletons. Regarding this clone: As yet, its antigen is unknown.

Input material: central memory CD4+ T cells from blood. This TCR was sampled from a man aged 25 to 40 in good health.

CDR3: CASSYSGSSHETQYF. CDR3 coding DNA: TGTGCCAGCAGTTACTCGGGTAGTTCTCATGAGACCCAGTACTTC. The chain couples TRBV6-5 to TRBJ2-5; the D is unclear. Trimming took off 0 bases at V and 5 bases at J, with 13 bases between the two ends. This CDR3 is built from 15 residues. CDR1 and CDR2 (germline): MNHEY, SVGAGI.